This T cell receptor beta chain was sequenced during a study of PD-1 blockade in mismatch repair-deficient tumors. Study background: Enrolled about 2012-2017, patients had progressing, pretreated mismatch repair-deficient cancers of over nine types. Study-level findings and limits: Tumor-resident clones, often undetectable pretreatment in blood, expanded then contracted after pembrolizumab.

TCRdb's table, derived via immunoSEQ multiplex PCR, lists solely in-frame clones and lacks some. The sample contains 90,000 to 130,000 clones, over 60% of which appear only once. Every patient had mismatch repair deficiency by PCR or immunohistochemistry. TCRs were sequenced from a few patients responding to pembrolizumab. Details on this clone: Its antigen remains unknown.

Trimming cost V 2 bases and J 3 bases, with 13 bases left between them. CDR1 PRHDT and CDR2 FYEKMQ come from the germline V gene (reference sequence). CDR3 length: 15 residues. The sequence was collected from an adult with mismatch repair-deficient cancer. The chain has TRBV13 and TRBJ1-1, with a weak D call TRBD1 (5 bases). Sequenced here: peripheral blood, sampled more than 58 weeks after starting pembrolizumab. CDR3 in DNA: TGTGCCAGCAGCTTAAAGTCGGGGGGAGACACTGAAGCTTTCTTT. This gives the protein CASSLKSGGDTEAFF.